The sequence of this T cell receptor beta chain was determined in a study of vaccination and CD4 T cells after COVID-19. Study at large: Median time from second vaccine dose to sampling was over 55 days (14 to 241).

Study-wide findings and caveats: The median proportion of reactive clones detected only post-vaccination in convalescent patients was over 65%. The median number of SARS-CoV-2-reactive clonotypes increased from roughly 19 to 38, a change that did not reach significance.

CDR1 is SEHNR and CDR2 is FQNEAQ in the germline V gene (reference sequence). Trimming removed 3 bases from V and 0 bases from J; junction bases left unmatched: 1. CDR3 length equals 14 residues. About this clonotype itself: The antigen remains unidentified.

At the Johns Hopkins FTIC core, DNA taken from cultured CD4+ T cells was sequenced by way of the Oncomine TCR Beta short-read assay. TCRdb re-derived calls from the PCR reads in MiXCR, one entry per CDR3 protein. The sample contains 6,600 or so distinct CDR3 sequences, 32% of which appear only once. The sample's treatment: roughly 11-day PBMC culture with coronavirus spike peptide pools or control peptides (ViraFEST assay). Positive PCR dates spanned March to December 2020, predating US Alpha, Beta and Delta variants. This TCR came from a human donor who had recovered from COVID-19. Sequenced material: CD4+ T cells from blood, cultured in vitro, taken after SARS-CoV-2 vaccination. The chain joins TRBV7-9 to TRBJ2-7; 8 bases map to TRBD2. CDR3 bases: TGTGCCAGCAGCTTTGGGACTAGCTCCTACGAGCAGTACTTC. Translated: CASSFGTSSYEQYF.